This is a list of T cell receptor beta chains from one sample in a study of T cells in Graves' hyperthyroidism and ophthalmopathy. TCRdb reprocessed the multiplex PCR reads via MiXCR and lists one record per CDR3 protein. The table shows approximately 870,000 distinct CDR3 sequences, with 38% occurring only once. Source material: blood. Every receptor here comes from a man aged 18 to 30 with Graves' hyperthyroidism. CDR3s include the opening cysteine and the closing phenylalanine or tryptophan.

>TRBJ1-1|TRBV6-2/TRBV6-3
CASSHTTGNTEAFF
>TRBJ1-5|TRBV12-3/TRBV12-4
CASRVGTAGGNQPQHF
>TRBJ1-4|TRBV7-9
CASSQDRGAGEKLFF
>TRBJ2-7|TRBV11-2
CASSGTSRYYEQYF
>TRBJ1-2|TRBV20-1
CSAREVGRNYGYTF
>TRBJ2-2|TRBV5-1
CASSLEAATGELFF
>TRBJ2-7|TRBV12-3/TRBV12-4
CASRRQSSYEQYF
>TRBJ2-5|TRBV2
CASSEGGFNQPQYF
>TRBJ2-7|TRBV7-9
CASSPRDGQQYF
>TRBJ1-5|TRBV10-3
CAITRQPGQPQHF
>TRBJ2-5|TRBV25-1
CASSVASGGGETQYF
>TRBJ2-6|TRBV5-6
CASSLAPKSTNVLAF
>TRBJ2-5|TRBV9
CASSVDARSQETQYF
>TRBJ2-2|TRBV15
CATSREMQASPGELFF
>TRBJ2-7|TRBV3-1
CASSAGMYEQYF
>TRBJ1-2|TRBV5-6
CASSLGGLRQPYGYTF
>TRBJ2-3|TRBV29-1
CSVERAGGITDTQYF
>TRBJ2-2|TRBV15
CATSSDGPHTGELFF
>TRBJ2-6|TRBV6-5
CASSRGTGEAGANVLTF
>TRBJ2-5|TRBV6-6
CASSPRDREGSETQYF
>TRBJ2-7|TRBV3-1
CASSQDWERGYEQYF
>TRBJ1-2|TRBV29-1
CSDTGLDGYTF
>TRBJ1-6|TRBV10-3
CAIRKGQGTSPLHF
>TRBJ2-5|TRBV7-9
CASSLITEDIQYF
>TRBJ2-5|TRBV5-6
CASSQRDRLWYF
>TRBJ2-7|TRBV2
CASSLDRARHEQYF
>TRBJ1-2|TRBV20-1
CSAPTGLGYTF
>TRBJ1-5|TRBV24-1
CAPFSQPQHF
>TRBJ2-7|TRBV20-1
CSARDLPAPSSYEQYF
>TRBJ2-2|TRBV20-1
CSASGSGDTGELFF
>TRBJ1-1|TRBV30
CAWSPSGDTEAFF
>TRBJ2-7|TRBV7-8
CAGSAATSGGSYEQYF
>TRBJ1-1|TRBV2
CARSPGQGGMNTEAFF
>TRBJ2-6|TRBV2
CASKSGAFSGANVLTF
>TRBJ2-7|TRBV9
CASGLAGASEQYF
>TRBJ1-6|TRBV19
CASTQRGNSPLHF
>TRBJ2-7|TRBV29-1
CSVVPGGYEQYF
>TRBJ2-7|TRBV6-5
CASSYGWTYEQYF
>TRBJ1-5|TRBV20-1
CSVTDRVDQPQHF
>TRBJ2-5|TRBV15
CATSSTGTIAQETQYF
>TRBJ2-5|TRBV29-1
CSVEVGGGLAETQYF
>TRBJ1-4|TRBV12-3/TRBV12-4
CASSWEGKLFF
>TRBJ2-7|TRBV7-2
CASSFYSSYEQYF
>TRBJ1-6|TRBV12-3/TRBV12-4
CASSSDDRNNSPLHF
>TRBJ1-1|TRBV29-1
CSVDGQGKAFF
>TRBJ1-2|TRBV2
CASRTTSGVFSYGYTF
>TRBJ1-5|TRBV19
CASSSLPGGVNQPQHF
>TRBJ1-5|TRBV5-4
CASSQDSGSNQPQHF
>TRBJ2-7|TRBV20-1
CSARGVTGTEYEQYF
>TRBJ1-1|TRBV9
CASSAPQGKTEAFF
>TRBJ1-1|TRBV2
CASRRGTDLEAFF
>TRBJ2-7|TRBV13
CASSLGPLAGVEQYF
>TRBJ2-7|TRBV29-1
CSVVRWVDELESYEQYF
>TRBJ2-7|TRBV20-1
CSVLKAGSGTTYEQYF